This T cell receptor (beta chain) was sequenced during a study of cytomegalovirus exposure and HLA in healthy donors. The wider study: There were about 85 million unique TCRs (from HLA-typed donors) in an early data release. Of fewer than 450 genotyped donors, approximately 80% clustered with self-reported Caucasian donors.

A remark on this clone: What it recognizes is unknown.

Study results and limitations: 16,951 TCR beta sequences were associated with HLA alleles at 0.05 false discovery rate in a later analysis.

V lost 9 bases and J 4 bases, leaving 21 bases between the germline ends. The CDR3 runs 15 residues. Germline loops: CDR1 MNHNS, CDR2 SASEGT. PCR primers comprised 60 Vbeta and 13 Jbeta primers. The protocol was immunoSEQ multiplex PCR, while the TCRdb copy is restricted to in-frame clones and leaves out a portion. The repertoire has 85,000 to 120,000 clones, over 70% of them found once; the top ten carry roughly 2.8%. The receptor comes from a female donor in good health and CMV-seronegative. The chain recombines TRBV6-1 with TRBJ1-2; D gene uncertain. Sequenced: PBMCs. CDR3 nucleotide sequence: TGTGCCAGTTCAGGTGTTCTTGTTCCGCTCTATGGCTACACCTTC. Translating gives CASSGVLVPLYGYTF.